A single sample gave rise to the 8 T cell receptor beta chains below, sequenced in a study of post-analysis software for immune sequencing data. Study results and limitations: Patients used several TRBV segments, including TRBV5-6, TRBV5-1 and TRBV20-1, more often than controls.

Unique molecular identifiers were carried by the TCR beta cDNA libraries. MiXCR was run by TCRdb on the PCR reads, yielding one entry per CDR3 protein. Found here are roughly 600,000 distinct CDR3 sequences, about 40% of them singletons; the top ten hold around 1.7%. No antigen has been identified for these receptors. The sequencing input was blood. All receptors derive from a girl under 18 with multiple sclerosis.

This clonotype appeared a few times. The V and J genes are TRBV5-5 and TRBJ1-1; a possible D gene is TRBD1 (6 bases). Germline-derived CDR1 and CDR2 are SGHKS and YYEKEE (reference sequence). V was trimmed by 1 base and J by 0 bases, leaving 13 bases between them. The CDR3 consists of 16 residues. This chain's CDR3 is CASSLLTGSMNTEAFF. The CDR3 region has the DNA TGTGCCAGCAGCTTGTTAACAGGGAGTATGAACACTGAAGCTTTCTTT.

The rearrangement uses TRBV20-1 and TRBJ2-2, with 8 bases aligning to TRBD2. CDR1 is DFQATT, CDR2 SNEGSKA, per germline (reference sequence). The ends lost 6 bases at V and 1 base at J; junction bases unmatched: 4. This CDR3 has 14 residues. Here the CDR3 reads CSAPSGGNTGELFF. DNA for the CDR3: TGCAGTGCGCCGAGCGGGGGGAACACCGGGGAGCTGTTTTTT.

This chain uses TRBV24-1 with TRBJ2-7, with TRBD2 as a possible D gene (5 bases). Germline V gene lookup returns CDR1 KGHDR and CDR2 SFDVKD. The CDR3 loop spans 15 amino acids. V lost 7 bases and J lost 4, with 19 bases in between. CDR3 in amino acids: CATRVGSAVGYEQYF. The CDR3 region has the DNA TGTGCCACCAGGGTAGGATCAGCGGTTGGGTACGAGCAGTACTTC.

This clonotype was detected a few times. The V call is TRBV5-6, the J call TRBJ2-3, with 8 positions matching TRBD2. V lost 0 bases to trimming and J lost 3 bases; unmatched junction nucleotides: 6. CDR1 SGHDT and CDR2 YYEEEE come from the germline V gene. This CDR3 has 16 residues. The CDR3 DNA is TGTGCCAGCAGCTTGGCGTCGGGAGGGAGGACAGATACGCAGTATTTT. Translated: CASSLASGGRTDTQYF.

The chain combines TRBV11-2 with TRBJ1-2, with D tentatively TRBD1 (5 bases). Per germline, CDR1 SGHAT and CDR2 FQNNGV. The CDR3 loop spans 14 amino acids. Trimming took off 0 bases at V and 7 bases at J, with 12 bases between the two ends. The CDR3 DNA follows: TGTGCCAGCAGCTTAGAACTCATGGGGGGTGGCTACACCTTC. This codes for CASSLELMGGGYTF.

There are many counts of this clonotype. At one boundary the junction diverges from the germline segment, which might be a read error. This chain uses TRBV12-3 or TRBV12-4 with TRBJ2-5; perhaps TRBD2 as D (5 bases). The CDR3 runs to 12 residues. Here the CDR3 reads CASSLGEETQYF. The CDR3 nucleotides are TGCGCCAGCAGCTTGGGAGAAGAGACCCAGTACTTC.

The chain joins TRBV20-1 to TRBJ2-5, with D maybe TRBD2 (6 bases). Trimming pared 5 bases from V and 1 base from J, leaving 14 bases between. Per germline, CDR1 DFQATT and CDR2 SNEGSKA (reference sequence). The length of the CDR3 is 14 residues. The CDR3 region is CSAGTVTSQETQYF. The DNA for the CDR3 is TGCAGTGCTGGGACGGTGACTAGCCAAGAGACCCAGTACTTC.

DNA of the CDR3: TGTGCCAGCAGTTACGGGTTTTCCGATACGCAGTATTTT. Its protein product is CASSYGFSDTQYF. V gene TRBV6-6 combines with J gene TRBJ2-3, with no clear D. Between the trimmed V and J ends, which lost 2 bases and 6 bases, there was a span of 9 bases. CDR1 MNHNY and CDR2 SVGAGI come from the germline V gene (reference sequence). The CDR3 spans 13 residues.